The entry below gives a single T cell receptor (beta chain) sequence along with its context. The sample belongs to a study of blood T cell repertoires in COVID-19. About the study: Samples representing acute and convalescent COVID-19 were sourced from the United States, Italy and Spain.

The assay was immunoSEQ multiplex PCR, and TCRdb's table has in-frame clones only and misses some. The table includes approximately 230,000 clones, around 90% detected once. The CDR3 consists of 12 residues. Trimming took 4 bases from V and 9 from J, leaving 11 bases between them. Looked up from germline, CDR1 is SGHNT and CDR2 is YYREEE (reference sequence). The TCR was taken from a woman younger than 35 who had recovered from COVID-19. The V and J genes are TRBV5-4 and TRBJ1-5; D not resolved. The sample taken for sequencing was PBMCs or T cells enriched from blood (not recorded which). As DNA, the CDR3 is TGTGCCAGCAGCCAACCGCCGGGGCCCCAGCATTTT. It codes for CASSQPPGPQHF. The full variable domain, completed using reference TRBV5-4 and TRBJ1-5, is ETGVTQSPTHLIKTRGQQVTLRCSSQSGHNTVSWYQQALGQGPQFIFQYYREEENGRGNFPPRFSGLQFPNYSSELNVNALELDDSALYLCASSQPPGPQHFGDGTRLSIL.